This TCR beta chain was sequenced in a study of blood T cells in healthy people across ages (dated by TCRdb to the mid-2010s). With regard to the full study: Template switching captured roughly one uniquely barcoded TCR beta cDNA molecule per two T cells in model experiments. Age-related changes in TCR beta repertoire diversity were measured in the study by deep sequencing normalized with unique cDNA molecular identifiers. The donors were split into four age groups: young (average 16 years), middle-aged (around 37), aged (62) and long-lived (roughly 80). Using the same blood draw, the study looked at two additional independent replicas of 1 million unique cDNA reads for two donors, one aged 18 to 30 and the other aged 80 or older. Overall study outcomes, separate from this receptor: Estimates of total diversity from one million sequenced T cells were regarded as lower bounds and underestimates. Since profiling was done on bulk unsorted PBMCs, naive and antigen-experienced compartments could not be conclusively compared. A strong correlation was found between observed TCR beta diversity and the percentage of naive T cells measured by flow cytometry. Compared with the aged group, more naive CD4+ T cells, fewer expanded clones and increased TCR diversity were shown by the long-lived group, suggesting age selection. Donor CMV infection status was unknown, potentially confounding age-related changes in expanded clonotypes. As age increased, observed TCR beta diversity per million T cells dropped in a roughly linear way, and a significant reduction was already evident by age 40.

Comments on this clonotype: The antigen this receptor binds is unknown. One base away there is no much larger clone; base qualities are not given.

Donors were about 36 systemically healthy Caucasian individuals from Russia aged 6 to 90 years. Around 9.7 milliliters of peripheral blood were collected from each donor into EDTA-treated Vacutainer tubes. Ficoll-Paque density-gradient centrifugation was used to isolate PBMCs, with at least 6.5 million per sample. Trizol reagent was used to extract total RNA from the PBMCs, yielding at least 5 micrograms per sample. For every donor, flow cytometry on a PBMC aliquot measured the percentage of naive CD45RAhigh/CD27high T cells. The library was built by means of 5' RACE. Sequencing relied on an Illumina HiSeq 2500. The second PCR ran for about 6 to 12 cycles and used a J-beta primer mix along with a sample-barcoded 5' primer. A unique molecular identifier was introduced onto each TCR beta cDNA molecule by a template-switch 5' adaptor carrying 12 random nucleotides. Each sample yielded at least 2.5 million CDR3-containing paired-end reads. First-strand cDNA was synthesized from all RNA with the Mint cDNA synthesis kit, primed by a TRBC-specific oligonucleotide. All cDNA was treated with uracil-DNA glycosylase and then went through a first 18-cycle PCR with the universal primers M1SS and BC2_uni_R. In the source study's methods: Normalization of each sample was performed by random selection of 1 million high-quality reads, each carrying a distinct molecular identifier. Reads with shared molecular identifiers were discarded instead of being binned into consensus sequences. MiTCR, set to a Q25 quality threshold and the strictest error-elimination algorithm, was used for CDR3 identification, clonotype clustering and error correction. A nonparametric unseen species model using Euler transformation provided a lower-bound estimate of total TCR beta diversity. The public reads were quality trimmed at Q25 with fastp and then assembled into clones with MiXCR by TCRdb, keeping productive beta chains. CDR3 protein duplicates are merged, each entry listing the most common genes and DNA. For this entry, the V and J calls and clone size follow TCRdb and not the study's own pipeline. A total of about 760,000 distinct CDR3 sequences appear in this sample, more than 20% of them only once. The ten most abundant clones make up more than 7.5% of the sample.

V loses 4 bases, J loses 7 bases, and the germline ends lie 12 bases apart. CDR1 and CDR2 (SGHTS, YDEGEE) derive from the germline V gene. Inclusive of the bounding cysteine and phenylalanine, the CDR3 is 13 residues long. The retained sequence is limited to the CDR3, 39 bases, with the frame set at the first base. Another study also made use of these data, one on T cells of mothers and their children. As the second publication notes: Nine systemically healthy Caucasian individuals, comprising three mothers and their six children, were included as donors. cDNA synthesis used all of the extracted RNA, with roughly 1.5 ug of RNA in each 15 ul reaction. In the second PCR, sample barcodes and 2-4 random nucleotides were introduced via the M1S primer. More than 9 million TCR beta CDR3 reads were obtained from each mother, and roughly 3 million reads were obtained from each child. In both related and unrelated pairs, thymic selection shapes the output of TCR recombination in a similar way, with inherited differences having only a minor effect. Related mother-child pairs always showed normalized repertoire overlap that was slightly higher than in unrelated mother-child pairs, though the difference was never significant. No persistent microchimeric T cell clones were found, with a detection sensitivity of 80 to 100 clones per million clonotypes. To look for features that set related mother-child pairs apart from unrelated individuals, the researchers ran deep NGS to compare the TCR beta repertoires of mothers and children. Mothers averaged roughly 36 +/- 4 years of age and children averaged roughly 12 +/- 4 years. After adapter ligation was performed with NEBNext reagents, the libraries were sequenced on an Illumina HiSeq 2000 with 100+100 nt paired-end reads. To prevent cross-contamination, the mother and child libraries were prepared one month apart and sequenced in separate runs. For each donor, between about 450,000 and 2,300,000 distinct TCR beta clonotypes were identified. Naive TCR beta clonotypes were estimated from low-frequency clonotypes matched to each donor's FACS-determined naive share, without sorting.

The receptor was derived from a boy aged 5-17 years in good health. The specimen sequenced was blood. The chain is assembled from TRBV5-8 and TRBJ2-1, with a tentative D gene TRBD2 over 5 matching bases. In nucleotides, the sequence is TGTGCCAGCAGCCGGGGTTTAGTAAATGAGCAGTTCTTC. Translated, it gives CASSRGLVNEQFF.